Each of the 32 T cell receptor beta chains below was sequenced from the same sample in a study of blood T cell repertoires in COVID-19. Clones were sequenced by immunoSEQ multiplex PCR, and TCRdb holds only the in-frame ones, with some missing. The sample lists about 410,000 clones; roughly 87% were seen once. Sequencing was performed on PBMCs or T cells enriched from blood (not recorded which). These receptors originate from a man between 18 and 35 years old who had recovered from COVID-19.

V is TRBV19 and J is TRBJ1-5; TRBD1 matches at 7 bases. Unmatched junction bases numbered 8, after V lost 1 base and J lost 2 bases. The CDR3 spans 17 residues. CDR1 and CDR2 (germline): LNHDA, SQIVND (reference sequence). CDR3 coding DNA: TGTGCCAGTAGTATAGCATTCGGTGACAGGGGCAATCAGCCCCAGCATTTT. It codes for CASSIAFGDRGNQPQHF.

Only one count was recorded for this clone. The genes are TRBV7-2 and TRBJ1-6, with D unclear. CDR1 and CDR2 from the germline V gene are SGHTA and FQGNSA. The CDR3 has 15 residues. V lost 1 base and J 6 bases, leaving 10 bases between the germline ends. The CDR3 protein is CASSLGADVNSPLHF. CDR3 nucleotides: TGTGCCAGCAGCTTAGGGGCAGACGTTAATTCACCCCTCCACTTT.

The gene calls are TRBV7-8 and TRBJ2-1, with D possibly matching TRBD2 (6 bases). The V and J ends lost 2 bases and 0 bases respectively, with 11 bases between them. Germline V gives CDR1 SGHVS, CDR2 FQNEAQ. CDR3 length: 16 residues. For the CDR3, the DNA is TGTGCCAGCAGCTTATCTAGCGCCAGCTCCTACAATGAGCAGTTCTTC. Translation: CASSLSSASSYNEQFF.

The chain links TRBV6-5 to TRBJ2-7, with D uncertain. V lost 6 bases and J 0 bases, leaving 12 bases between the germline ends. Germline V lookup: CDR1 MNHEY, CDR2 SVGAGI. The CDR3 runs to 14 residues. The CDR3 DNA reads as TGTGCCAGCAGCATACGGTTTAGCTCCTACGAGCAGTACTTC. Amino acids: CASSIRFSSYEQYF.

CDR3 loop: CASSPSSGTGYYGYTF. The DNA of the CDR3 is TGCGCCAGCAGCCCATCGTCCGGGACAGGCTACTATGGCTACACCTTC. The chain combines TRBV5-1 with TRBJ1-2, with 8 bases fitting TRBD1. Germline loops: CDR1 SGHRS, CDR2 YFSETQ. V was clipped by 4 bases and J by 3 bases; unmatched bases: 11. This CDR3 is 16 amino acids long.

The chain combines TRBV19 with TRBJ1-1; a weak D match, TRBD1 (5 bases). CDR1 LNHDA and CDR2 SQIVND come from the germline V gene (reference sequence). The CDR3 runs to 13 residues. Trimming removed 7 bases at V and 0 bases at J, with 9 bases between. The CDR3 DNA is TGTGCCAGTAAGGGGAGGGTGAACACTGAAGCTTTCTTT. Its translation is CASKGRVNTEAFF.

This clone was seen a single time. The chain employs TRBV28 and TRBJ2-2, with 7 positions matching TRBD2. From germline, CDR1 is MDHEN and CDR2 SYDVKM. The V and J ends lost 7 bases and 7 bases, in that order; junction bases with no gene match: 15. The CDR3 contains 16 residues. As DNA, the CDR3 is TGTGCCAGCACCACCAAAAAGCGGGATCGGTTCGGGGAGCTGTTTTTT. It translates to CASTTKKRDRFGELFF.

V gene TRBV5-1 combines with J gene TRBJ2-7; TRBD2 agrees at 10 bases. Trimming removed 4 bases from V and 0 bases from J; junction bases left unmatched: 10. The CDR3 sequence is 17 residues long. CDR1 and CDR2 (germline): SGHRS, YFSETQ. The CDR3 DNA is TGCGCCAGCAGCCCCACTAAGCGGGGGGGTGACTCCTACGAGCAGTACTTC. Translation gives CASSPTKRGGDSYEQYF.

The chain couples TRBV10-2 to TRBJ1-6; the match to TRBD1 covers 7 bases. With 3 bases clipped from V and 6 bases from J, the junction kept 8 bases outside the gene matches. Germline CDR1 is WSHSY and CDR2 is SAAADI. The CDR3 contains 16 residues. CDR3 amino acids: CASSDLRQGTNSPLHF. In DNA, the CDR3 is TGCGCCAGCAGTGACTTAAGACAGGGCACTAATTCACCCCTCCACTTT.

The rearrangement joins TRBV6-2 or TRBV6-3 to TRBJ1-4; D not resolved. V was clipped by 5 bases and J by 12 bases, with 13 bases between them. CDR3 length: 12 amino acids. Germline V gives CDR1 MNHEY, CDR2 SVGEGT. CDR3 coding DNA: TGTGCCAGCAGTCGACTTCCAACGGAACTGTTTTTT. The encoded protein is CASSRLPTELFF.

V is TRBV13 and J is TRBJ2-7; 11 bases align to TRBD2. V shed 5 bases and J 4 bases; nucleotides not matched to a gene: 13. Germline V gene lookup returns CDR1 PRHDT and CDR2 FYEKMQ (reference sequence). There are 17 residues in the CDR3. CDR3 residues: CASSRLSLAGGEYEQYF. CDR3 coding DNA: TGTGCCAGCAGCCGTCTCTCCCTAGCGGGAGGCGAGTACGAGCAGTACTTC.

This chain connects TRBV11-3 to TRBJ2-7; D might be TRBD2 (6 bases). CDR1 and CDR2 from the germline V gene are SGHNT and YENEEA. Trimming cost V 0 bases and J 7 bases, with 10 bases left between them. This CDR3 is built from 13 residues. CDR3 in amino acids: CASSLERGREQYF. CDR3 sequence (DNA): TGTGCCAGCAGCTTAGAGCGGGGACGGGAGCAGTACTTC.

The V gene is TRBV30, the J gene TRBJ1-1; TRBD1 matches at 9 bases. J lost 7 bases, V lost 0 bases, and 18 bases had no gene match. Germline loops: CDR1 GTSNPN, CDR2 SVGIG (reference sequence). The CDR3 has 18 residues. The CDR3 sequence is CAWSVRPGQGRNSGEAFF. As DNA, the CDR3 is TGTGCCTGGAGTGTCCGACCGGGACAGGGAAGAAATTCGGGTGAAGCTTTCTTT. The complete variable domain, with remaining parts taken from reference TRBV30 and TRBJ1-1, reads SQTIHQWPATLVQPVGSPLSLECTVEGTSNPNLYWYRQAAGRGLQLLFYSVGIGQISSEVPQNLSASRPQDRQFILSSKKLLLSDSGFYLCAWSVRPGQGRNSGEAFFGQGTRLTVV.

The table lists this clone with a few counts. The chain is built from TRBV9 and TRBJ1-3, with D unclear. Germline values: CDR1 SGDLS, CDR2 YYNGEE. V was shortened by 7 bases and J by 1 base, with 9 bases between the two germline ends. CDR3 length: 13 residues. The CDR3 bases are TGTGCCAGCCGGGGAACATCTGGAAACACCATATATTTT. Its translation is CASRGTSGNTIYF.

The chain links TRBV2 to TRBJ2-1; the match to TRBD2 covers 12 bases. The CDR3 spans 12 residues. Per germline, CDR1 SNHLY and CDR2 FYNNEI. After removal of 4 bases from V and 11 bases from J, the junction contained 0 bases not matched to a gene. DNA of the CDR3: TGTGCCAGCAGTGGGACTAGCGGGAAGCAGTTCTTC. Its translation: CASSGTSGKQFF.

The gene calls are TRBV28 and TRBJ1-4, with D maybe TRBD1 (6 bases). Per germline, CDR1 MDHEN and CDR2 SYDVKM. The CDR3 contains 15 residues. The germline V and J ends were trimmed by 4 bases and 7 bases, with 16 bases remaining between them. The CDR3 loop reads CASSYAARGFEKLFF. CDR3 sequence (DNA): TGTGCCAGCAGTTACGCAGCCAGGGGATTTGAAAAACTGTTTTTT.

The chain uses TRBV6-1 and TRBJ2-7, with 8 bases identical to TRBD2. CDR1 MNHNS and CDR2 SASEGT come from the germline V gene. The V gene end was trimmed by 2 bases and the J gene end by 6 bases; junction bases not matched to a gene: 9. This CDR3 is built from 15 residues. CDR3 region: CASSERVGRAGEQYF. In DNA form, the CDR3 reads TGTGCCAGCAGTGAACGGGTCGGGAGGGCCGGCGAGCAGTACTTC.

As regards this clone: One junction end does not reproduce the germline sequence, and a read error may be involved. The rearrangement uses TRBV7-3 and TRBJ2-1, with TRBD2 as a possible D gene (6 bases). CDR3 size: 16 residues. In germline, CDR1 is SGHTA, CDR2 FQGTGA. CDR3 bases: TGTGCCAGCAGCGTAACCGGGGGTAGCTCCTACAATGAGCAGTTCTTC. It encodes CASSVTGGSSYNEQFF.

The CDR3 here is CASSAREAFF. CDR3 in DNA: TGTGCCAGCAGTGCCAGGGAAGCTTTCTTT. V usage is TRBV28 and J usage is TRBJ1-1; D not resolved. V shed 5 bases and J shed 8 bases, with 6 bases lying between them. In germline, CDR1 is MDHEN, CDR2 SYDVKM. CDR3 size: 10 residues. Full variable domain (outside the CDR3, taken from reference TRBV28 and TRBJ1-1): DVKVTQSSRYLVKRTGEKVFLECVQDMDHENMFWYRQDPGLGLRLIYFSYDVKMKEKGDIPEGYSVSREKKERFSLILESASTNQTSMYLCASSAREAFFGQGTRLTVV.

The genes are TRBV6-5 and TRBJ1-1; D is unclear. The CDR3 length is 14 residues. CDR1 and CDR2 (germline): MNHEY, SVGAGI. The V gene lost 0 bases and the J gene lost 1 base, with 6 bases spanning the gap. The CDR3 is CASSYSRWNTEAFF. As DNA, the CDR3 is TGTGCCAGCAGTTACTCTCGGTGGAACACTGAAGCTTTCTTT.

The chain joins TRBV2 to TRBJ1-1, with 9 bases identical to TRBD1. CDR1 is SNHLY, CDR2 FYNNEI, per germline. CDR3 length: 13 amino acids. After removal of 8 bases from V and 5 bases from J, the junction contained 6 bases not matched to a gene. Here the CDR3 DNA reads TGTGCCAGCTTGAGACAGGGGGTTACTGAAGCTTTCTTT. Protein product: CASLRQGVTEAFF.

This sequence joins TRBV19 and TRBJ1-4; the D is unclear. Trimming stripped 6 bases from V and 5 bases from J, with 16 bases between. CDR1 and CDR2 from the germline V gene are LNHDA and SQIVND (reference sequence). The CDR3 runs to 15 residues. This CDR3 reads CASSPGGVLNEKLFF. The CDR3 nucleotides read TGTGCCAGTAGCCCCGGCGGGGTGCTGAATGAAAAACTGTTTTTT.

The V call is TRBV7-9, the J call TRBJ1-2; TRBD1 agrees at 10 bases. This CDR3 comprises 14 residues. Germline CDR1 and CDR2: SEHNR and FQNEAQ (reference sequence). V lost 3 bases, J lost 6 bases, and 4 bases stayed unmatched. This CDR3 reads CASSLTGTGDGYTF. The CDR3 DNA is TGTGCCAGCAGCTTGACCGGGACAGGGGATGGCTACACCTTC.

This chain links TRBV5-4 with TRBJ1-2; D unclear. V was shortened by 6 bases and J by 3 bases, with 9 bases between the two germline ends. Germline-derived CDR1 and CDR2 are SGHNT and YYREEE (reference sequence). This CDR3 is 12 amino acids long. The DNA for the CDR3 is TGTGCCAGCACCACAGCAGACTATGGCTACACCTTC. Translation gives CASTTADYGYTF.

This clone was detected only a few times. The chain uses TRBV10-3 and TRBJ2-1; TRBD2 aligns across 10 bases. V was clipped by 0 bases and J by 7 bases; unmatched bases: 3. The germline V gene has CDR1 ENHRY and CDR2 SYGVKD. This CDR3 has 15 residues. The chain's CDR3 is CAISESASGSNEQFF. In DNA, the CDR3 is TGTGCCATCAGTGAGTCGGCTAGCGGGAGTAATGAGCAGTTCTTC.

The chain has TRBV7-2 and TRBJ2-7; TRBD1 is a possible D gene (5 bases). V dropped 5 bases and J dropped 6 bases, with 14 bases sitting between them. CDR3 length: 13 residues. Germline assignment: CDR1 SGHTA and CDR2 FQGNSA. This chain's CDR3 is CASSPPGGAEQYF. The CDR3, as DNA: TGTGCCAGCAGCCCCCCGGGTGGGGCCGAGCAGTACTTC.

The rearrangement joins TRBV15 to TRBJ2-2; 11 nucleotides match TRBD2. The CDR3 is made up of 16 amino acids. Germline V lookup: CDR1 LNHNV, CDR2 YYDKDF (reference sequence). The V gene end was trimmed by 8 bases and the J gene end by 6 bases; junction bases not matched to a gene: 11. The DNA of the CDR3 is TGTGCCACCGCCCCGCATAGCGGGGGGGCGGCCGGGGAGCTGTTTTTT. Its translation: CATAPHSGGAAGELFF.

CDR3 region: CASSSGRFPYNEQFF. In DNA form, the CDR3 reads TGTGCCAGCAGTTCGGGGAGGTTCCCCTACAATGAGCAGTTCTTC. V and J are TRBV7-3 and TRBJ2-1; possible D gene TRBD2, 6 bases. Germline assignment: CDR1 SGHTA and CDR2 FQGTGA. V was pared by 6 bases and J by 2 bases, with 14 bases between. The length of the CDR3 is 15 residues.

V gene TRBV27 combines with J gene TRBJ1-5; TRBD1 might be the D (5 bases). CDR3 length equals 14 residues. CDR1 is MNHEY, CDR2 SMNVEV, per germline (reference sequence). V lost 4 bases and J 6 bases, leaving 13 bases between the germline ends. CDR3 in DNA: TGTGCCAGCAGTTCGCTACCAGGGTCTCAGCCCCAGCATTTT. Protein product: CASSSLPGSQPQHF.

The rearrangement uses TRBV12-3 or TRBV12-4 and TRBJ1-2; a weak D match, TRBD1 (6 bases). There are 11 residues in the CDR3. Trimming shortened V by 4 bases and J by 7 bases, and 7 bases separated the two germline ends. CDR3 sequence reads: CASSYRVGYTF. CDR3 sequence (DNA): TGTGCCAGCAGTTACAGGGTTGGCTACACCTTC.

V usage is TRBV7-3 and J usage is TRBJ2-2; a possible D gene is TRBD1 (5 bases). CDR1 is SGHTA and CDR2 is FQGTGA in the germline V gene. The V gene lost 3 bases and the J gene lost 5 bases, with 13 bases spanning the gap. The CDR3 covers 15 residues. The CDR3 reads CASSFQGGFTGELFF. In nucleotides, the CDR3 is TGTGCCAGCAGCTTTCAGGGTGGTTTTACCGGGGAGCTGTTTTTT.

This clone was observed a handful of times. The rearrangement links TRBV7-2 to TRBJ1-1; D is perhaps TRBD1 (6 bases). The CDR3 has 15 amino acids. Between the trimmed V and J ends, which lost 0 bases and 5 bases, there was a span of 13 bases. Germline CDR1 SGHTA, CDR2 FQGNSA. The CDR3 DNA is TGTGCCAGCAGCTTAGCGGGACACCCGGGGACTGAAGCTTTCTTT. It yields the protein CASSLAGHPGTEAFF.